The 14 T cell receptor beta chains presented below share a single source sample, sequenced in a study of early T cells in non-severe SARS-CoV-2 infection. Each CDR3 protein is one row after TCRdb ran MiXCR on the 5' RACE reads. This sample has under 45,000 distinct CDR3 sequences; roughly 7.9% occur once, and the top ten carry roughly an eighth. The sequenced sample was whole blood, obtained at baseline. These TCRs come from an adult who was a healthcare worker with PCR-confirmed SARS-CoV-2 infection or an uninfected control (not recorded which).

This clonotype was observed many times. The rearrangement links TRBV20-1 to TRBJ2-1, with 10 positions matching TRBD2. The CDR3 is 15 residues long. The J segment lost 7 bases and the V segment lost 1 base, leaving 7 bases of the junction unmatched. Germline CDR1 reads DFQATT; CDR2 reads SNEGSKA (reference sequence). The CDR3 region is CSARVSGGAQNEQFF. The CDR3 DNA reads as TGCAGTGCTAGAGTGAGCGGGGGGGCCCAGAATGAGCAGTTCTTC.

Worth noting for this clonotype: The junction and the germline gene differ at one end; a read error may be behind it. The chain has TRBV6-4 and TRBJ2-3, with 9 bases that match TRBD2. This CDR3 comprises 14 residues. Germline V gene lookup returns CDR1 MRHNA and CDR2 SNTAGT. As DNA, the CDR3 is TGTGCCAGCAGTGGCGGGGGGGCCACAGATACGCACTATTTT. Amino acid sequence: CASSGGGATDTHYF.

The gene calls are TRBV7-9 and TRBJ2-6, with D perhaps TRBD1 (5 bases). V lost 5 bases, J lost 1 base, and 9 bases lay in between. In germline, CDR1 is SEHNR, CDR2 FQNEAQ (reference sequence). This CDR3 region has 15 residues. Here the CDR3 DNA reads TGTGCCAGCAGCCACAGACAGTCTGGGGCCAACGTCCTGACTTTC. Its protein product is CASSHRQSGANVLTF.

This clonotype was seen only a few times. This rearrangement joins TRBV7-2 to TRBJ2-5; D may be TRBD1 (5 bases). Looked up from germline, CDR1 is SGHTA and CDR2 is FQGNSA. The CDR3 spans 13 residues. V lost 5 bases, J lost 5 bases, and 12 bases lay in between. CDR3 sequence reads: CASSPRAVETQYF. The CDR3, as DNA: TGTGCCAGCAGCCCCAGGGCTGTGGAGACCCAGTACTTC.

This clonotype turned up a few times. This sequence joins TRBV29-1 and TRBJ2-5; D gene ambiguous. The germline V and J ends were trimmed by 3 bases and 5 bases, with 7 bases remaining between them. This CDR3 comprises 11 residues. Germline assignment: CDR1 SQVTM and CDR2 ANQGSEA. The CDR3 DNA is TGCAGCGTTGATGTTCCGGAGACCCAGTACTTC. Translation: CSVDVPETQYF.

This clonotype has a count of ten or more. The chain combines TRBV30 with TRBJ2-7; no clear D gene. The length of the CDR3 is 11 residues. V was pared by 1 base and J by 3 bases, with 4 bases between. Per the germline V gene, CDR1 is GTSNPN and CDR2 is SVGIG (reference sequence). CDR3 loop: CAWSGDYEQYF. In DNA, the CDR3 is TGTGCCTGGAGTGGGGACTACGAGCAGTACTTC.

This clonotype has just a few counts. This chain joins TRBV15 and TRBJ2-7; D unclear. The germline V and J ends were trimmed by 2 bases and 3 bases, with 5 bases remaining between them. Germline V CDR1 and CDR2: LNHNV, YYDKDF (reference sequence). The CDR3 spans 12 residues. The CDR3 nucleotides are TGTGCCACCAGCAGACAGTACTACGAGCAGTACTTC. It translates to CATSRQYYEQYF.

This clonotype was recorded a few times. The V gene is TRBV19, the J gene TRBJ1-2; D remains ambiguous. The germline V gene has CDR1 LNHDA and CDR2 SQIVND (reference sequence). The CDR3 is 13 residues long. V lost 1 base and J lost 8, with 11 bases in between. CDR3 protein: CASSIGERRGYTF. CDR3 nucleotide sequence: TGTGCCAGTAGTATAGGGGAGCGGCGCGGCTACACCTTC.

Ten or more counts support this clonotype. This chain joins TRBV24-1 and TRBJ1-6, with D unclear. From germline, CDR1 is KGHDR and CDR2 SFDVKD. This CDR3 contains 16 residues. V lost 5 bases and J 0 bases, leaving 10 bases between the germline ends. CDR3: CATSVGLSSYNSPLHF. CDR3 in DNA: TGTGCCACCAGTGTTGGATTGAGCTCCTATAATTCACCCCTCCACTTT.

The genes are TRBV18 and TRBJ2-7, with TRBD2 matching over 10 bases. Germline V gives CDR1 KGHSH, CDR2 LQKENI. The CDR3 consists of 13 residues. V dropped 5 bases and J dropped 4; count of bases not matched to a gene: 2. CDR3 sequence reads: CASSIAGGYEQYF. DNA of the CDR3: TGTGCCAGCTCAATAGCGGGGGGTTACGAGCAGTACTTC.

Concerning this clonotype: It may be a read error: a sequence one base away is much more abundant. The chain carries TRBV28 and TRBJ2-7; D assignment may be TRBD1 or TRBD2 (5 bases each). Per germline, CDR1 MDHEN and CDR2 SYDVKM. The CDR3 contains 13 residues. The CDR3 protein is CASSPLGVYEQCF. The CDR3 region has the DNA TGTGCCAGCAGCCCTTTGGGGGTCTACGAGCAGTGCTTC.

The chain is built from TRBV11-2 and TRBJ2-3; 8 nucleotides align to TRBD2. Per the germline V gene, CDR1 is SGHAT and CDR2 is FQNNGV. The CDR3 has 14 amino acids. After removal of 3 bases from V and 3 bases from J, the junction contained 2 bases not matched to a gene. CDR3 amino acids: CASSFERGTDTQYF. Here the CDR3 DNA reads TGTGCCAGCAGCTTTGAGCGGGGGACAGATACGCAGTATTTT.

The rearrangement joins TRBV15 to TRBJ1-1; TRBD1 agrees at 12 bases. V trimming: 0 bases; J trimming: 5 bases; junction bases outside the gene matches: 7. This CDR3 contains 17 residues. Germline CDR1 is LNHNV and CDR2 is YYDKDF (reference sequence). CDR3 protein: CATSREGTGGRRTEAFF. The CDR3 DNA reads TGTGCCACCAGCAGAGAAGGGACAGGGGGCCGGCGGACTGAAGCTTTCTTT. Full variable domain (missing parts from reference TRBV15 and TRBJ1-1): DAMVIQNPRYQVTQFGKPVTLSCSQTLNHNVMYWYQQKSSQAPKLLFHYYDKDFNNEADTPDNFQSRRPNTSFCFLDIRSPGLGDTAMYLCATSREGTGGRRTEAFFGQGTRLTVV.

J is TRBJ1-5 and V is TRBV7-9; no clear D gene. There are 13 residues in the CDR3. V was pared by 1 base and J by 4 bases, with 5 bases between. Germline V CDR1 and CDR2: SEHNR, FQNEAQ (reference sequence). The CDR3 DNA follows: TGTGCCAGCAGCTTAGAACGGAATCAGCCCCAGCATTTT. Translating it yields CASSLERNQPQHF.